This paragraph reports one TCR beta chain. The antigen is unknown. Every donor was a healthy person donating bone marrow. The PCR made use of 60 Vbeta and 13 Jbeta primers. Measured with immunoSEQ multiplex PCR; TCRdb has only the in-frame clones, and not every one. The repertoire has 150,000 to 200,000 clones, approximately 90% of them found once; the top ten carry 1% to 1.4%. Per the germline V gene, CDR1 is MNHEY and CDR2 is SMNVEV (reference sequence). V gave up 6 bases and J gave up 8 bases; unmatched junction bases: 15. The CDR3 is 15 amino acids. The sample originates from a study of cytomegalovirus exposure and HLA in healthy donors. Study-wide findings and caveats: In a later analysis, TCR beta V- and J-gene trimming was associated with a missense DCLRE1C variant.

The TCR was taken from a boy younger than 10 in good health and CMV-seronegative. The rearrangement joins TRBV27 to TRBJ1-2; 7 bases align to TRBD1. The sample comprised PBMCs. This CDR3 is CASSSVLRGRNGYTF. DNA of the CDR3: TGTGCCAGCAGCTCCGTCCTTAGGGGGCGGAACGGCTACACCTTC.